The 28 T cell receptor beta chains presented below share a single source sample, sequenced in a study of T cells in Graves' hyperthyroidism and ophthalmopathy. Authors of the study amplified TCR beta CDR3 regions from RNA transcripts. HTBI primers were the set used in a first-round RT-PCR of the TCR CDR3. TCRdb reprocessed the multiplex PCR reads with MiXCR, giving one entry per CDR3 protein. This table holds a few hundred thousand distinct CDR3 sequences, about 16% found once. Sequencing input: blood. The receptors derive from a woman between 25 and 40 years old with Graves' hyperthyroidism.

In this sample, this clonotype turned up many times. The chain has TRBV11-2 and TRBJ2-3, with TRBD1 as a possible D gene (6 bases). Germline V gives CDR1 SGHAT, CDR2 FQNNGV. This CDR3 contains 16 residues. The V gene lost 5 bases and the J gene lost 0 bases, with 15 bases spanning the gap. CDR3 region: CASSPGTHKSTDTQYF. For the CDR3, the DNA is TGTGCCAGCAGCCCCGGGACACATAAAAGCACAGATACGCAGTATTTT. Looking up the rest from reference TRBV11-2 and TRBJ2-3 gives the full variable domain: EAGVAQSPRYKIIEKRQSVAFWCNPISGHATLYWYQQILGQGPKLLIQFQNNGVVDDSQLPKDRFSAERLKGVDSTLKIQPAKLEDSAVYLCASSPGTHKSTDTQYFGPGTRLTVL.

There are many counts of this clonotype. The chain uses TRBV6-1 and TRBJ2-7; possible D gene TRBD1, 5 bases. With 8 bases removed from V and 6 bases from J, the gap between germline ends came to 17 bases. Germline V gene lookup returns CDR1 MNHNS and CDR2 SASEGT. The CDR3 totals 13 residues. The CDR3 nucleotides are TGTGCCAGCTGCCTGGGGCCGTCCGCCGAGCAGTACTTC. It translates to CASCLGPSAEQYF.

There are a few counts of this clonotype. The V gene is TRBV29-1, the J gene TRBJ2-3; D may be TRBD1 (6 bases). The germline CDR1 and CDR2 sequences are SQVTM and ANQGSEA. This CDR3 contains 15 residues. Trimming pared 2 bases from V and 2 bases from J, leaving 14 bases between. The CDR3 is CSVERAGAITDTQYF. The CDR3 region has the DNA TGCAGCGTTGAAAGGGCAGGGGCTATCACAGATACGCAGTATTTT.

This clonotype was detected many times. CDR3 region: CAWSYTAGVPQETQYF. CDR3 nucleotides: TGTGCCTGGAGTTATACAGCGGGCGTCCCTCAAGAGACCCAGTACTTC. The rearrangement links TRBV30 to TRBJ2-5; D may be TRBD2 (6 bases). Germline lookup yields CDR1 GTSNPN and CDR2 SVGIG (reference sequence). The CDR3 runs 16 residues. V was trimmed by 2 bases and J by 2 bases, leaving 18 bases between them.

This clonotype was found many times. The chain uses TRBV28 and TRBJ2-7; possibly TRBD2 for D (6 bases). Germline CDR1 MDHEN, CDR2 SYDVKM. The CDR3 is made up of 17 amino acids. V was shortened by 4 bases and J by 0 bases, with 19 bases between the two germline ends. CDR3 sequence (DNA): TGTGCCAGCAGTTCCCCCTCACCTAGCGAGAGCTCCTACGAGCAGTACTTC. Translated, it gives CASSSPSPSESSYEQYF.

This clonotype appeared many times. The V call is TRBV12-3 or TRBV12-4, the J call TRBJ2-3; possibly TRBD1 for D (5 bases). Trimming cost V 7 bases and J 3 bases, with 23 bases left between them. The CDR3 runs 17 residues. CDR3 loop: CASTNMVQGDPTDTQYF. The CDR3 DNA reads TGTGCCAGCACCAACATGGTCCAGGGCGACCCGACAGATACGCAGTATTTT.

The rearrangement joins TRBV5-1 to TRBJ1-2; weak D call: TRBD1 (5 bases). Trimming pared 3 bases from V and 3 bases from J, leaving 9 bases between. The germline V gene has CDR1 SGHRS and CDR2 YFSETQ. The CDR3 runs 13 residues. The CDR3 protein is CASSSDSYYGYTF. As DNA, the CDR3 is TGCGCCAGCAGCTCCGACAGCTACTATGGCTACACCTTC.

CDR3 DNA: TGCGCCAGCAGCTTGGACCTAGCGGCACACAATGAGCAGTTCTTC. This sequence encodes CASSLDLAAHNEQFF. This chain links TRBV5-1 with TRBJ2-1; TRBD2 matches 7 bases. CDR1 is SGHRS and CDR2 is YFSETQ in the germline V gene. V gave up 0 bases and J gave up 5 bases; unmatched junction bases: 5. CDR3 size: 15 residues.

This clonotype has just a few counts. This chain connects TRBV5-4 to TRBJ2-1; D is unresolved. This CDR3 has 16 residues. Per the germline V gene, CDR1 is SGHNT and CDR2 is YYREEE (reference sequence). V was trimmed by 0 bases and J by 0 bases, leaving 10 bases between them. The CDR3 nucleotides read TGTGCCAGCAGCTTGGACGCTGCTGTCTCCTACAATGAGCAGTTCTTC. Amino acid sequence: CASSLDAAVSYNEQFF.

V is TRBV4-1 and J is TRBJ2-1, with D tentatively TRBD2 (6 bases). The CDR3 loop spans 14 amino acids. The germline gives CDR1 MGHRA, CDR2 YSYEKL. With 3 bases removed from V and 8 bases from J, the gap between germline ends came to 14 bases. In DNA form, the CDR3 reads TGCGCCAGCAGCCAGACTAGAAGGTACGATGAGCAGTTCTTC. Protein: CASSQTRRYDEQFF.

This clonotype was counted at least ten times. The chain uses TRBV7-8 and TRBJ1-5, with TRBD1 matching over 7 bases. This CDR3 is 14 amino acids long. CDR1 is SGHVS, CDR2 FQNEAQ, per germline. The ends lost 5 bases at V and 4 bases at J; junction bases unmatched: 5. As DNA, the CDR3 is TGTGCCAGCAGCGGTACAGGGGATAATCAGCCCCAGCATTTT. As protein: CASSGTGDNQPQHF.

The chain has TRBV19 and TRBJ1-1; unclear D gene. The V gene's germline CDR1 is LNHDA and CDR2 SQIVND (reference sequence). The CDR3 consists of 17 residues. Between the trimmed V and J ends, which lost 3 bases and 0 bases, there was a span of 17 bases. In DNA form, the CDR3 reads TGTGCCAGTAGTATCCGGGTGACGGCCAAGATGAACACTGAAGCTTTCTTT. It codes for CASSIRVTAKMNTEAFF.

This clonotype occurred many times. The rearrangement joins TRBV24-1 to TRBJ2-5, with 8 bases matching TRBD2. The CDR3 is 14 residues long. Losses at the gene ends were 3 bases for V and 3 bases for J; bases not matched to a gene: 2. Per the germline V gene, CDR1 is KGHDR and CDR2 is SFDVKD. CDR3 sequence: CATSDGGGKETQYF. In DNA form, the CDR3 reads TGTGCCACCAGTGATGGCGGGGGGAAAGAGACCCAGTACTTC.

In its sample, this clonotype was seen a few times. The genes are TRBV10-3 and TRBJ2-1; D possibly matches TRBD1 or TRBD2 (5 bases each). In germline, CDR1 is ENHRY, CDR2 SYGVKD. The CDR3 length is 15 residues. Trimming cost V 1 base and J 7 bases, with 14 bases left between them. CDR3 sequence: CAISEYRDVANEQFF. CDR3 bases: TGTGCCATCAGTGAGTACCGGGACGTGGCAAATGAGCAGTTCTTC.

In its sample, this clonotype was seen a few times. The chain has TRBV9 and TRBJ2-7; 8 positions agree with TRBD1. With V trimmed by 3 bases and J by 7 bases, 9 bases remained unmatched. Germline assignment: CDR1 SGDLS and CDR2 YYNGEE. The CDR3 totals 14 residues. In DNA, the CDR3 is TGTGCCAGCAGCGGCGACAGGGGAGTGCGGGAGCAGTACTTC. This translates into CASSGDRGVREQYF.

This clonotype has a count of ten or more. The chain links TRBV30 to TRBJ2-7, with 8 bases fitting TRBD1. Unmatched junction bases numbered 8, after V lost 5 bases and J lost 5 bases. The CDR3 length is 13 residues. Germline CDR1 is GTSNPN and CDR2 is SVGIG (reference sequence). CDR3 residues: CAWGSGQGHEQYF. In DNA, the CDR3 is TGTGCCTGGGGGTCAGGACAGGGCCACGAGCAGTACTTC.

This clonotype was seen a handful of times. The V and J genes are TRBV4-1 and TRBJ1-1; maybe TRBD1 (5 bases). The CDR3 extends over 14 amino acids. CDR1 is MGHRA and CDR2 is YSYEKL in the germline V gene. The germline V and J ends were trimmed by 2 bases and 4 bases, with 11 bases remaining between them. CDR3 bases: TGCGCCAGCAGCCAACCCAGGGAGGCCACTGAAGCTTTCTTT. As protein: CASSQPREATEAFF.

This clonotype showed up many times. The chain joins TRBV13 to TRBJ2-3, with TRBD2 matching 8 bases. V was clipped by 4 bases and J by 3 bases; unmatched bases: 6. The V gene's germline CDR1 is PRHDT and CDR2 FYEKMQ (reference sequence). The CDR3 runs 15 residues. This chain's CDR3 is CASSSDSGTTDTQYF. In DNA form, the CDR3 reads TGTGCCAGCAGCTCGGATAGCGGGACTACAGATACGCAGTATTTT.

As concerns this clonotype: The junction and the germline gene differ at one end; a read error may be behind it. This chain uses TRBV6-2 or TRBV6-3 with TRBJ1-1; the D is unclear. From germline, CDR1 is MNHEY and CDR2 SVGEGT. There are 16 residues in the CDR3. The CDR3 reads CASSYEVLRGGGEAIF. In nucleotides, the CDR3 is TGTGCCAGCAGTTACGAGGTACTTCGAGGTGGAGGTGAAGCTATCTTT.

The rearrangement uses TRBV20-1 and TRBJ2-3; 10 nucleotides match TRBD2. The CDR3 runs 18 residues. Germline CDR1 is DFQATT and CDR2 is SNEGSKA (reference sequence). V lost 6 bases to trimming and J lost 1 base; unmatched junction nucleotides: 16. CDR3 sequence: CSARIASGRGAGTDTQYF. CDR3 coding DNA: TGCAGTGCCCGAATCGCTAGCGGGAGAGGGGCGGGCACAGATACGCAGTATTTT.

This clonotype was picked up a small number of times. The chain couples TRBV5-5 to TRBJ1-1; 8 bases map to TRBD1. After removal of 3 bases from V and 0 bases from J, the junction contained 4 bases not matched to a gene. The CDR3 consists of 15 residues. The germline V gene encodes CDR1 SGHKS and CDR2 YYEKEE (reference sequence). CDR3 DNA sequence: TGTGCCAGCAGCTGGGGGACAGGAGTGAACACTGAAGCTTTCTTT. Protein: CASSWGTGVNTEAFF.

At least ten counts were recorded for this clonotype. The chain combines TRBV12-3 or TRBV12-4 with TRBJ2-5, with 10 nucleotides matching TRBD2. The ends lost 6 bases at V and 0 bases at J; junction bases unmatched: 10. This CDR3 has 17 residues. The CDR3 loop is CASRPGTSAPYQETQYF. CDR3 nucleotide sequence: TGTGCCAGCAGACCCGGGACTAGCGCTCCGTACCAAGAGACCCAGTACTTC.

Ten or more counts support this clonotype. The chain links TRBV18 to TRBJ1-1; no clear D gene. Germline loops: CDR1 KGHSH, CDR2 LQKENI. CDR3 length: 13 residues. Trimming took 6 bases from V and 6 from J, leaving 14 bases between them. CDR3 in amino acids: CASSLRSGSEAFF. DNA for the CDR3: TGTGCCAGCTCCCTTCGGTCCGGGTCTGAAGCTTTCTTT.

The chain is built from TRBV9 and TRBJ1-6, with a weak D call TRBD1 (6 bases). The V and J ends lost 0 bases and 6 bases respectively, with 10 bases between them. The CDR3 is made up of 15 amino acids. Germline V gives CDR1 SGDLS, CDR2 YYNGEE. This chain's CDR3 is CASSVGGGANSPLHF. CDR3 bases: TGTGCCAGCAGCGTAGGAGGGGGGGCTAATTCACCCCTCCACTTT. The variable domain in full, completed from reference TRBV9 and TRBJ1-6, reads DSGVTQTPKHLITATGQRVTLRCSPRSGDLSVYWYQQSLDQGLQFLIQYYNGEERAKGNILERFSAQQFPDLHSELNLSSLELGDSALYFCASSVGGGANSPLHFGNGTRLTVT.

This clonotype came up a few times. V and J are TRBV10-2 and TRBJ2-3; TRBD1 matches 8 bases. The germline CDR1 and CDR2 sequences are WSHSY and SAAADI. This CDR3 is 13 amino acids long. V gave up 11 bases and J gave up 2 bases; unmatched junction bases: 6. The CDR3 coding sequence is TGCGCCGGACTGGACAGGGTCACAGATACGCAGTATTTT. Translating it yields CAGLDRVTDTQYF.

This chain links TRBV6-2 or TRBV6-3 with TRBJ2-7, with a possible D match to TRBD2 (5 bases). This CDR3 region has 16 residues. The V gene's germline CDR1 is MNHEY and CDR2 SVGEGT. Trimming left V 1 base short and J 0 bases short, with 13 bases between. The CDR3 region has the DNA TGTGCCAGCAGTTACTTATTAACGGGGAGCTCCTACGAGCAGTACTTC. As protein: CASSYLLTGSSYEQYF.

The table lists this clonotype with a few counts. This chain uses TRBV4-2 with TRBJ1-2; D is ambiguous. The germline V and J ends were trimmed by 3 bases and 6 bases, with 11 bases remaining between them. CDR1 LGHNA and CDR2 YNFKEQ come from the germline V gene. CDR3 length: 13 residues. CDR3 nucleotides: TGTGCCAGCAGCCAGCGGGGAGGGAATGGCTACACCTTC. Its translation: CASSQRGGNGYTF.

This clonotype showed up many times. The V call is TRBV2, the J call TRBJ2-5; D call uncertain. The CDR3 runs 14 residues. Germline V gene data show CDR1 as SNHLY and CDR2 as FYNNEI. V was clipped by 7 bases and J by 2 bases, with 14 bases between them. The CDR3 sequence: CASNEHLKQETQYF. CDR3 coding DNA: TGTGCCAGCAACGAACACCTTAAACAAGAGACCCAGTACTTC.